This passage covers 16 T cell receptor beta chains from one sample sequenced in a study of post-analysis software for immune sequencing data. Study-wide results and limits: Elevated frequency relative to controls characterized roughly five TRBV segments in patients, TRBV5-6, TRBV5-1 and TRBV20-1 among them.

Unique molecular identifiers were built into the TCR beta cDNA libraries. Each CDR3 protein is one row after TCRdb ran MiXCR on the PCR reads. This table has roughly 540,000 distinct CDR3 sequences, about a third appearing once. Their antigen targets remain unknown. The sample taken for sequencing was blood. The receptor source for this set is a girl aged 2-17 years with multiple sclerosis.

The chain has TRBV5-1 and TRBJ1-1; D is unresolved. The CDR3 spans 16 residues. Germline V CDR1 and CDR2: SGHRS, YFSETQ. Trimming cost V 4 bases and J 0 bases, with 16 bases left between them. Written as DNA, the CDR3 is TGCGCCAGCAGCCTCCTTGGAGCCACTATGAACACTGAAGCTTTCTTT. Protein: CASSLLGATMNTEAFF.

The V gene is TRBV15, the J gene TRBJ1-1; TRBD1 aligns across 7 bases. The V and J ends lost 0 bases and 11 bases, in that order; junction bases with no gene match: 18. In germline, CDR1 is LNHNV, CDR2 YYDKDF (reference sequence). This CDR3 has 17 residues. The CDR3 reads CATSRDWQGVPGVGAFF. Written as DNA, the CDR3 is TGTGCCACCAGCAGAGATTGGCAGGGGGTCCCCGGAGTAGGGGCTTTCTTT. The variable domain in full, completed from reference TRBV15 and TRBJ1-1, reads DAMVIQNPRYQVTQFGKPVTLSCSQTLNHNVMYWYQQKSSQAPKLLFHYYDKDFNNEADTPDNFQSRRPNTSFCFLDIRSPGLGDTAMYLCATSRDWQGVPGVGAFFGQGTRLTVV.

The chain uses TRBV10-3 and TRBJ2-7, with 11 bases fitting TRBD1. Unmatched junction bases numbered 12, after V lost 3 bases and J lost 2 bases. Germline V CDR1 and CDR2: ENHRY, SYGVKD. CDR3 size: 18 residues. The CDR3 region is CAISDGRGSGQGAYEQYF. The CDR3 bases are TGTGCCATCAGTGACGGTCGTGGGTCGGGACAGGGGGCCTACGAGCAGTACTTC.

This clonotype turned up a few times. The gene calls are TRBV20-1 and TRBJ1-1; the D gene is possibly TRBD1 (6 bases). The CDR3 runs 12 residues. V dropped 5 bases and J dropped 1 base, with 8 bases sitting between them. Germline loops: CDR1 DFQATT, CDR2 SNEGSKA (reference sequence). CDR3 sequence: CSAWGPNTEAFF. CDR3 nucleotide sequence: TGCAGTGCTTGGGGGCCGAACACTGAAGCTTTCTTT.

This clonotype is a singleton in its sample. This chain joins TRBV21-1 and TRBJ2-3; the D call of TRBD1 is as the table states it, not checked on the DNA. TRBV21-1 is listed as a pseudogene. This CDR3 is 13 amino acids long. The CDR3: CASSADSPDTQYF. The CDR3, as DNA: TGTGCCAGCAGCGCCGACAGTCCAGATACGCAGTATTTT.

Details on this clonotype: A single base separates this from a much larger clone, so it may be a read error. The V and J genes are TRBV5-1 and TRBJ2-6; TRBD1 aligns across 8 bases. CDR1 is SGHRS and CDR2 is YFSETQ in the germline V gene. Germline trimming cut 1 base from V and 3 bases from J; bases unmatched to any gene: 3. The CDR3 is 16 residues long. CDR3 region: CASSLTGGSGANVLTF. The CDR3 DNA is TGCGCCAGCAGCTTGACAGGGGGAAGTGGGGCCAACGTCCTGACTTTC.

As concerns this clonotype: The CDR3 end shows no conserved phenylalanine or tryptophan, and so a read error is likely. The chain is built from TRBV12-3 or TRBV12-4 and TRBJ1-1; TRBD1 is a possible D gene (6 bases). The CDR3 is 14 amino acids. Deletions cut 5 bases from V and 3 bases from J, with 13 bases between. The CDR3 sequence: CASSRETGHTEAFL. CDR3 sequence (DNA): TGTGCCAGCAGTAGGGAGACAGGTCACACTGAAGCTTTCTTG.

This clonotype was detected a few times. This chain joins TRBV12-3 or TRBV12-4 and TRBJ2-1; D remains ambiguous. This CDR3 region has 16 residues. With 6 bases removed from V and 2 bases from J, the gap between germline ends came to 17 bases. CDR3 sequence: CASSRTAATPYNEQFF. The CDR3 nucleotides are TGTGCCAGCAGCCGGACCGCGGCCACCCCCTACAATGAGCAGTTCTTC.

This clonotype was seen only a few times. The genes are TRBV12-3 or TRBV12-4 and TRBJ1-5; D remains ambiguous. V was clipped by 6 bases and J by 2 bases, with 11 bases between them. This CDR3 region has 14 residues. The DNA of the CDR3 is TGTGCCAGCAGCTTTTTAGAGGGCAATCAGCCCCAGCATTTT. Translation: CASSFLEGNQPQHF.

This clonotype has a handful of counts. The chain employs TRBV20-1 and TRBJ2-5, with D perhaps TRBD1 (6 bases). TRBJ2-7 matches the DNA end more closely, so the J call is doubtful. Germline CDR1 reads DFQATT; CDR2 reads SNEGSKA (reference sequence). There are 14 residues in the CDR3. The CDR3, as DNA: TGCAGTGCTAGAGACTCCAGGGGCAATTACGAGCAGTACTTC. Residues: CSARDSRGNYEQYF.

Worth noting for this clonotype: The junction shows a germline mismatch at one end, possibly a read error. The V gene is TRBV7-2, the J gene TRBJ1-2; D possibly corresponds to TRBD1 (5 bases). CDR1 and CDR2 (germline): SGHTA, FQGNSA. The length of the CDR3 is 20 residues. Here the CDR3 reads CAGSPRGQWGEKGLSYGYTF. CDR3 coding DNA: TGTGCCGGCAGCCCTAGGGGCCAGTGGGGCGAGAAGGGTCTGAGCTATGGCTACACCTTC.

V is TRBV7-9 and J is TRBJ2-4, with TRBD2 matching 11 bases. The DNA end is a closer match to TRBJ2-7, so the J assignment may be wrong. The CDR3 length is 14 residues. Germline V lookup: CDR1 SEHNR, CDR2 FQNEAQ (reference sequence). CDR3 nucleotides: TGTGCCAGCAGCAATAGCGGGGGGGGATACGAGCAGTACTTC. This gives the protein CASSNSGGGYEQYF.

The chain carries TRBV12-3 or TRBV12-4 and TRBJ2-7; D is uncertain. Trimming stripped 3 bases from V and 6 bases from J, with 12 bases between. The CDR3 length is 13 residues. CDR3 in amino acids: CASSLLLDGEQYF. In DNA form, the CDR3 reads TGTGCCAGCAGTTTGCTTCTCGACGGCGAGCAGTACTTC.

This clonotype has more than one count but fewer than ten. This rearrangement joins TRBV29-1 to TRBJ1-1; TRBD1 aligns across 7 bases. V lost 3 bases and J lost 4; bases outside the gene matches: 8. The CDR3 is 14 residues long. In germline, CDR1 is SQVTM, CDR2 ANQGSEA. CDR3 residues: CSVEITGAGTEAFF. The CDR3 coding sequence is TGCAGCGTTGAGATTACAGGGGCAGGCACTGAAGCTTTCTTT.

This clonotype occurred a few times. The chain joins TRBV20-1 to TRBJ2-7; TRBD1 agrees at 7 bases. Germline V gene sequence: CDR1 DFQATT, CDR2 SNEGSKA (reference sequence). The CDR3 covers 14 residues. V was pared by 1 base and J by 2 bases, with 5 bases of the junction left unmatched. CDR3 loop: CSARVRTGTYEQYF. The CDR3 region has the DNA TGCAGTGCTAGAGTCCGGACAGGTACCTACGAGCAGTACTTC.

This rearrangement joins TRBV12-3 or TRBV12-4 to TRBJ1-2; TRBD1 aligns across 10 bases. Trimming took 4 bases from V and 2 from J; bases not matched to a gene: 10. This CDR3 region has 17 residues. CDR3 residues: CASSSWRQGATNYGYTF. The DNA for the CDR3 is TGTGCCAGCAGTTCATGGAGACAGGGGGCGACGAACTATGGCTACACCTTC.